This passage covers 11 T cell receptor beta chains from one sample sequenced in a study of blood T cell repertoires in COVID-19. The protocol was immunoSEQ multiplex PCR, while the TCRdb copy is restricted to in-frame clones and leaves out a portion. The sample shows some 100,000 clones, around 90% of them seen only once. Sequences were obtained from peripheral blood. Receptors originate from a woman aged 60 to 75 with acute or convalescent COVID-19.

CDR3 sequence (DNA): TGTGCCAGCAGAAGTACAGGGGGAGCTTTCTTT. It translates to CASRSTGGAFF. This chain connects TRBV28 to TRBJ1-1, with 8 bases fitting TRBD1. With 6 bases clipped from V and 10 bases from J, the junction kept 4 bases outside the gene matches. CDR3 size: 11 residues. Germline CDR1 MDHEN, CDR2 SYDVKM.

This clone was seen only a few times. J is TRBJ1-2 and V is TRBV28, with 11 bases matching TRBD1. The J segment lost 4 bases and the V segment lost 10 bases, leaving 17 bases of the junction unmatched. The germline V gene encodes CDR1 MDHEN and CDR2 SYDVKM. The length of the CDR3 is 17 residues. The CDR3 region is CAKVPEGQGARVYGYTF. The CDR3 coding sequence is TGTGCCAAGGTTCCCGAAGGACAGGGGGCGCGCGTCTATGGCTACACCTTC.

The chain carries TRBV7-8 and TRBJ2-5, with D perhaps TRBD1 (5 bases). Germline values: CDR1 SGHVS, CDR2 FQNEAQ. The ends were cut back, 1 base at V and 0 bases at J, with 9 bases in the middle. The length of the CDR3 is 15 residues. CDR3 in amino acids: CASSLVDRNQETQYF. The CDR3 DNA reads as TGTGCCAGCAGCTTAGTTGACAGAAACCAAGAGACCCAGTACTTC.

The genes are TRBV7-8 and TRBJ2-1; 7 bases agree with TRBD2. CDR1 SGHVS and CDR2 FQNEAQ come from the germline V gene. J lost 2 bases, V lost 2 bases, and 9 bases had no gene match. The CDR3 sequence is 17 residues long. CDR3 sequence reads: CASSLPVRLAPYNEQFF. DNA for the CDR3: TGTGCCAGCAGCTTACCCGTCCGACTAGCCCCCTACAATGAGCAGTTCTTC.

This chain uses TRBV7-9 with TRBJ2-7, with 11 bases aligning to TRBD2. The CDR3 has 15 amino acids. With V trimmed by 0 bases and J by 4 bases, 2 bases remained unmatched. CDR1 is SEHNR and CDR2 is FQNEAQ in the germline V gene (reference sequence). The CDR3 here is CASSLALAGAYEQYF. The CDR3 DNA is TGTGCCAGCAGCTTAGCACTAGCGGGAGCGTACGAGCAGTACTTC.

The chain carries TRBV2 and TRBJ2-5, with 7 bases that match TRBD2. Germline lookup yields CDR1 SNHLY and CDR2 FYNNEI. J was trimmed by 2 bases and V by 4 bases; bases with no gene match: 1. This CDR3 region has 13 residues. The CDR3 loop is CASSVGGQETQYF. The CDR3 region has the DNA TGTGCCAGCAGTGTCGGGGGGCAAGAGACCCAGTACTTC.

This rearrangement joins TRBV5-1 to TRBJ2-3; the match to TRBD1 covers 8 bases. The germline CDR1 and CDR2 sequences are SGHRS and YFSETQ. This CDR3 spans 15 amino acids. V dropped 3 bases and J dropped 2; count of bases not matched to a gene: 5. The CDR3 nucleotides read TGCGCCAGCAGCTGGACAGGGTCACACACAGATACGCAGTATTTT. Translation gives CASSWTGSHTDTQYF.

The chain has TRBV28 and TRBJ1-4, with D possibly TRBD1 on 5 matching bases. The V gene lost 5 bases and the J gene lost 8 bases, with 18 bases spanning the gap. The CDR3 runs 15 residues. The V gene's germline CDR1 is MDHEN and CDR2 SYDVKM. DNA of the CDR3: TGTGCCAGCAGTCCTCATCAGGGAAAGGGGGAAAAACTGTTTTTT. This encodes CASSPHQGKGEKLFF.

The gene calls are TRBV28 and TRBJ2-5, with 7 positions matching TRBD2. This CDR3 is 15 amino acids long. V lost 5 bases to trimming and J lost 5 bases; unmatched junction nucleotides: 11. The V gene's germline CDR1 is MDHEN and CDR2 SYDVKM. The CDR3 loop is CASSPLAGDEETQYF. For the CDR3, the DNA is TGTGCCAGCAGTCCTCTGGCGGGAGATGAGGAGACCCAGTACTTC. Full variable domain (remainder filled in from reference TRBV28 and TRBJ2-5): DVKVTQSSRYLVKRTGEKVFLECVQDMDHENMFWYRQDPGLGLRLIYFSYDVKMKEKGDIPEGYSVSREKKERFSLILESASTNQTSMYLCASSPLAGDEETQYFGPGTRLLVL.

The J gene is TRBJ1-2, the V gene TRBV2, with a possible D match to TRBD1 (5 bases). The CDR3 spans 14 residues. The germline V gene has CDR1 SNHLY and CDR2 FYNNEI. Trimming shortened V by 7 bases and J by 4 bases, and 16 bases separated the two germline ends. The chain's CDR3 is CASNSGGGSYGYTF. The CDR3 coding sequence is TGTGCCAGCAACTCGGGGGGGGGAAGCTATGGCTACACCTTC.

The gene calls are TRBV5-4 and TRBJ1-1; 7 bases are shared with TRBD1. Germline CDR1 and CDR2: SGHNT and YYREEE (reference sequence). V trimming: 0 bases; J trimming: 1 base; junction bases outside the gene matches: 3. There are 15 residues in the CDR3. The CDR3 protein is CASSLAAGGNTEAFF. DNA for the CDR3: TGTGCCAGCAGCTTGGCGGCAGGGGGGAACACTGAAGCTTTCTTT.